The 10 T cell receptor beta chains below were found in one sample sequenced in a study of T cell repertoires in cytomegalovirus infection. MiXCR, applied by TCRdb to the reads, yields one record per CDR3 protein. The sample records 600,000 to 800,000 distinct CDR3 sequences, around 24% being singletons. The source material was CD8+ T cells from PBMCs. All receptors derive from a human donor in good health (CMV status not recorded). Some clones in this sample may be carry-over from other donors' samples.

Regarding this clonotype: A much larger clone lies a single base off, so this may be a read error. The chain links TRBV6-2 or TRBV6-3 to TRBJ2-3, with D possibly being TRBD1 or TRBD2 (6 bases each). Trimming left V 2 bases short and J 2 bases short, with 17 bases between. CDR1 MNHEY and CDR2 SVGEGT come from the germline V gene. The CDR3 is made up of 17 amino acids. The CDR3 sequence is CASSYLPEGGFTDTQYF. The CDR3 nucleotides read TGTGCCAGCAGTTACCTTCCTGAGGGGGGTTTCACAGATACGCAGTATTTT.

The V gene is TRBV6-2 or TRBV6-3, the J gene TRBJ2-7; weak D call: TRBD1 (5 bases). CDR3 size: 15 residues. Deletions cut 4 bases from V and 4 bases from J, with 17 bases between. Germline values: CDR1 MNHEY, CDR2 SVGEGT. The CDR3 DNA sequence: TGTGCCAGCAGTTTCCTATTCGCAGGGCGGTACGAGCAGTACGTC. This gives the protein CASSFLFAGRYEQYV.

This clonotype was found a few times. The genes are TRBV7-9 and TRBJ2-1; unclear D gene. The CDR3 is 14 amino acids. Germline values: CDR1 SEHNR, CDR2 FQNEAQ (reference sequence). V lost 6 bases, J lost 1 base, and 10 bases lay in between. The CDR3 bases are TGTGCCAGCAGTCAGCCTATTTCCTACAATGAGCAGTTCTTC. Translating it yields CASSQPISYNEQFF.

This clonotype has at least ten counts. This rearrangement joins TRBV7-6 to TRBJ1-1; D is perhaps TRBD1 (6 bases). The ends were cut back, 3 bases at V and 0 bases at J, with 8 bases in the middle. This CDR3 is 14 amino acids long. Germline lookup yields CDR1 SGHVS and CDR2 FNYEAQ. The DNA of the CDR3 is TGTGCCAGCAGCTTGGGGGGCATGAACACTGAAGCTTTCTTT. It translates to CASSLGGMNTEAFF.

V is TRBV6-9 and J is TRBJ2-3; no definite D call. Trimming took off 2 bases at V and 0 bases at J, with 24 bases between the two ends. The CDR3 extends over 20 amino acids. CDR1 is MNHGY, CDR2 SVAAGI, per germline. The CDR3 reads CASSYVALPELKISTDTQYF. CDR3 sequence (DNA): TGTGCCAGCAGTTATGTGGCCCTCCCTGAGCTGAAAATTAGCACAGATACGCAGTATTTT.

This clonotype showed up many times. The chain carries TRBV4-1 and TRBJ2-1, with 7 bases lining up with TRBD2. The CDR3 runs 15 residues. Looked up from germline, CDR1 is MGHRA and CDR2 is YSYEKL. V was pared by 0 bases and J by 7 bases, with 6 bases of the junction left unmatched. The chain's CDR3 is CASSQDTYGGNEQFF. CDR3 DNA sequence: TGCGCCAGCAGCCAAGACACGTACGGGGGGAATGAGCAGTTCTTC.

This clonotype was seen many times. The rearrangement uses TRBV25-1 and TRBJ2-1; TRBD1 aligns across 9 bases. The V gene end was trimmed by 8 bases and the J gene end by 7 bases; junction bases not matched to a gene: 6. This CDR3 is 13 amino acids long. Germline V gene sequence: CDR1 MGHDK, CDR2 SYGVNS. As DNA, the CDR3 is TGTGCCAGCGGGCCCGGACAGGGGAATGAGCAGTTCTTC. Translation gives CASGPGQGNEQFF.

This clonotype has a handful of counts. The V and J genes are TRBV7-6 and TRBJ1-5; possibly TRBD1 for D (6 bases). CDR1 and CDR2 (germline): SGHVS, FNYEAQ. The CDR3 consists of 14 residues. V lost 1 base and J lost 7, with 11 bases in between. The CDR3 nucleotides read TGTGCCAGCAGCTTAGAAACAGGGCAACAGCCCCAGCATTTT. This encodes CASSLETGQQPQHF.

This clonotype was recorded at least ten times. The chain has TRBV7-9 and TRBJ1-6, with TRBD1 matching over 10 bases. The V gene end was trimmed by 9 bases and the J gene end by 9 bases; junction bases not matched to a gene: 5. Germline CDR1 and CDR2: SEHNR and FQNEAQ (reference sequence). The CDR3 runs to 13 residues. The CDR3 DNA reads TGTGCCAGTGGGACAGGGGTGGCTTCACCCCTCCACTTT. This sequence encodes CASGTGVASPLHF. The full variable domain, its missing parts supplied by reference TRBV7-9 and TRBJ1-6, is DTGVSQNPRHKITKRGQNVTFRCDPISEHNRLYWYRQTLGQGPEFLTYFQNEAQLEKSRLLSDRFSAERPKGSFSTLEIQRTEQGDSAMYLCASGTGVASPLHFGNGTRLTVT.

This clonotype was counted a few times. This chain links TRBV6-5 with TRBJ1-1, with a weak D call TRBD1 (5 bases). The ends were cut back, 0 bases at V and 10 bases at J, with 21 bases in the middle. This CDR3 is 16 amino acids long. The germline V gene encodes CDR1 MNHEY and CDR2 SVGAGI. CDR3 residues: CASSYSLVSGSAGAFF. The DNA for the CDR3 is TGTGCCAGCAGTTACTCGCTAGTCTCAGGGTCCGCCGGAGCTTTCTTT.